Each of the 2 T cell receptor beta chains below was sequenced from the same sample in a study of blood T cell repertoires in COVID-19. TCRdb's table, derived via immunoSEQ multiplex PCR, lists solely in-frame clones and lacks some. The sample contains a few hundred thousand clones, around 86% of which appear only once. The sample comprised peripheral blood. These receptors originate from a woman in her 70s with COVID-19, enrolled during active disease.

The J gene is TRBJ2-5, the V gene TRBV2; TRBD2 aligns across 11 bases. The germline CDR1 and CDR2 sequences are SNHLY and FYNNEI. V shed 6 bases and J 5 bases; nucleotides not matched to a gene: 8. The CDR3 is 15 amino acids. This chain's CDR3 is CASRLIAGGGETQYF. CDR3 nucleotides: TGTGCCAGCAGACTGATAGCGGGAGGGGGGGAGACCCAGTACTTC.

The chain carries TRBV7-2 and TRBJ1-2; D call uncertain. CDR3 length equals 14 residues. The germline CDR1 and CDR2 sequences are SGHTA and FQGNSA. The V gene lost 1 base and the J gene lost 4 bases, with 10 bases spanning the gap. CDR3 coding DNA: TGTGCCAGCAGCTTAGATCCGGGATCCTATGGCTACACCTTC. Its protein product is CASSLDPGSYGYTF.